This T cell receptor beta chain emerged from a study of OX40 agonist ivuxolimab in advanced cancers. No patient had autoimmune disease or received systemic immunosuppression. Data came from immunoSEQ multiplex PCR; TCRdb stores just in-frame clones and leaves some out. The table lists 37,000 or so clones, about 80% of them singletons. J was trimmed by 8 bases and V by 6 bases; bases with no gene match: 14. CDR1 is MNHNS and CDR2 is SASEGT in the germline V gene. The CDR3 has 15 residues. The gene calls are TRBV6-1 and TRBJ1-1, with 8 bases matching TRBD1. This TCR was sampled from an adult with an advanced solid tumor such as melanoma, head and neck, liver or kidney cancer. Sequenced here: CD4+ or CD8+ T cells sorted from blood, sampled in a trial of the OX40 agonist ivuxolimab. CDR3 sequence reads: CASRERQGKRVEAFF. CDR3 sequence (DNA): TGTGCCAGCAGGGAAAGACAGGGGAAGAGAGTGGAAGCTTTCTTT.